A single sample is the source of the 8 T cell receptor beta chains below, sequenced in a study of blood T cell repertoires in COVID-19. Some clones are missing from TCRdb's copy, which holds only in-frame ones; the method was immunoSEQ multiplex PCR. The table has under 150,000 clones, around 84% seen once. Sequenced: PBMCs or T cells enriched from blood (not recorded which). These receptors all stem from a woman aged 45 to 65 who had been exposed to COVID-19.

The chain uses TRBV5-4 and TRBJ2-1; 8 bases are a match to TRBD2. The junction had 3 bases not matched to a gene; V was cut back by 4 bases and J by 0 bases. The CDR3 is made up of 15 amino acids. Germline values: CDR1 SGHNT, CDR2 YYREEE (reference sequence). CDR3: CASSIGLASYNEQFF. CDR3 DNA sequence: TGTGCCAGCAGCATAGGACTAGCCTCCTACAATGAGCAGTTCTTC.

On this clone itself: A junction end diverges from the germline sequence, so it may reflect a read error. The chain is built from TRBV10-3 and TRBJ1-1; D is ambiguous. Germline-derived CDR1 and CDR2 are ENHRY and SYGVKD. The CDR3 has 13 amino acids. The CDR3 coding sequence is TGTGCGATCGGTCCCGGTGGATTCGAGGGCTTTGGCTTT. Amino acids: CAIGPGGFEGFGF.

The chain recombines TRBV29-1 with TRBJ1-3; D is possibly TRBD1 (6 bases). CDR3 length equals 14 residues. V was pared by 4 bases and J by 0 bases, with 10 bases between. Germline CDR1 and CDR2: SQVTM and ANQGSEA. DNA for the CDR3: TGCAGCGTTGTCGAGACAGGCTCTGGAAACACCATATATTTT. Residues: CSVVETGSGNTIYF.

The genes are TRBV2 and TRBJ2-5, with 7 bases lining up with TRBD2. The germline V gene encodes CDR1 SNHLY and CDR2 FYNNEI. The CDR3 totals 13 residues. J gave up 4 bases and V 7 bases, and 6 bases lay outside the gene matches. The CDR3 loop is CASIVWGGETQYF. The CDR3, as DNA: TGTGCCAGCATTGTTTGGGGGGGAGAGACCCAGTACTTC.

This clone was recorded a few times. J is TRBJ2-2 and V is TRBV10-2, with 10 nucleotides matching TRBD2. Germline CDR1 reads WSHSY; CDR2 reads SAAADI. J was trimmed by 6 bases and V by 7 bases; bases with no gene match: 5. The CDR3 is 14 residues long. DNA for the CDR3: TGCGCCAGCAATCTAGCGGGAGAGGCCGGGGAGCTGTTTTTT. Translated, it gives CASNLAGEAGELFF.

V and J are TRBV25-1 and TRBJ1-1; D is ambiguous. The CDR3 has 13 amino acids. Germline CDR1 and CDR2: MGHDK and SYGVNS. V lost 3 bases, J lost 4 bases, and 9 bases lay in between. CDR3 region: CASSEEATTEAFF. The CDR3 DNA sequence: TGTGCCAGCAGTGAGGAGGCGACCACTGAAGCTTTCTTT. The full variable domain, rest sourced from reference TRBV25-1 and TRBJ1-1, is EADIYQTPRYLVIGTGKKITLECSQTMGHDKMYWYQQDPGMELHLIHYSYGVNSTEKGDLSSESTVSRIRTEHFPLTLESARPSHTSQYLCASSEEATTEAFFGQGTRLTVV.

The chain links TRBV11-2 to TRBJ1-5; TRBD1 matches at 8 bases. This CDR3 has 14 residues. After removal of 1 base from V and 4 bases from J, the junction contained 0 bases not matched to a gene. Germline-derived CDR1 and CDR2 are SGHAT and FQNNGV. This CDR3 is CASSLGQGNQPQHF. CDR3 DNA: TGTGCCAGCAGCTTAGGACAGGGGAATCAGCCCCAGCATTTT.

The chain has TRBV2 and TRBJ1-4; a possible D gene is TRBD1 (5 bases). This CDR3 contains 13 residues. Germline values: CDR1 SNHLY, CDR2 FYNNEI. The germline V and J ends were trimmed by 3 bases and 7 bases, with 9 bases remaining between them. The CDR3 is CASSEGGGEKLFF. DNA for the CDR3: TGTGCCAGCAGTGAGGGGGGGGGTGAAAAACTGTTTTTT.